Many counts were recorded for the clone carrying this TCR beta chain. Its antigen is not identified. Together with a sample-barcoded 5' primer, a J-beta primer mix was included in a second PCR lasting about 7 to 12 cycles. Each cDNA molecule carried a tag from a template-switch adaptor that contained 12 random nucleotides. TCRdb re-derived calls from the 5' RACE reads in MiXCR, one entry per CDR3 protein. The sample contains around 870,000 distinct CDR3 sequences, 29% of which appear only once. These data come from a study of blood T cells in healthy people across ages. Study-level information: Per every two T cells, about one barcoded beta molecule was captured by template switching. Study-wide results and limits: Fewer expanded clones and more diversity marked long-lived versus aged donors. Among T cells, TCR beta diversity per million cells dropped roughly linearly as age rose.

Germline lookup yields CDR1 SGHRS and CDR2 YFSETQ. Germline trimming cut 1 base from V and 5 bases from J; bases unmatched to any gene: 4. This CDR3 contains 14 residues. The source of this sequence is a woman of 80 years or more in good health. This chain joins TRBV5-1 and TRBJ2-5; TRBD1 aligns across 8 bases. Sequencing was performed on blood. CDR3 sequence: CASSLQGARETQYF. The DNA of the CDR3 is TGCGCCAGCAGCTTGCAGGGGGCGAGGGAGACCCAGTACTTC.